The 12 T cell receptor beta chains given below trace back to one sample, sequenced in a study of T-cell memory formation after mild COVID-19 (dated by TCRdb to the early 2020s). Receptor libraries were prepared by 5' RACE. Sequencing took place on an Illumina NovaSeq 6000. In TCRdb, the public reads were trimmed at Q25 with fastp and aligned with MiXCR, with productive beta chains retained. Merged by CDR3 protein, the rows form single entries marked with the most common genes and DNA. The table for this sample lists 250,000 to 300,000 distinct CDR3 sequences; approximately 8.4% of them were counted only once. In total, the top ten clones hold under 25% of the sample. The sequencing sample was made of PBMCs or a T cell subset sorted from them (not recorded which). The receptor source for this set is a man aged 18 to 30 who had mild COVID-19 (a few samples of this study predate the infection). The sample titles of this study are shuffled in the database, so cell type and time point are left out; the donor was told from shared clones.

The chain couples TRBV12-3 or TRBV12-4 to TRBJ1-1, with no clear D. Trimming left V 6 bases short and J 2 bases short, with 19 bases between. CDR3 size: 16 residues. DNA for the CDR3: TGTGCCAGCAGCTCGGTCGGATGGTGGGGAAACACTGAAGCTTTCTTT. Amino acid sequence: CASSSVGWWGNTEAFF.

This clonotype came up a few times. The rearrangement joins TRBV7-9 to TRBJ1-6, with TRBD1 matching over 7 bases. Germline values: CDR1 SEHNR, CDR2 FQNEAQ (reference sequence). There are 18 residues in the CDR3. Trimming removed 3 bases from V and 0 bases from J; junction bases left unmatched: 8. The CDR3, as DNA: TGTGCCAGCAGCTTCGGGCAGGGGGACATCTCCTATAATTCACCCCTCCACTTT. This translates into CASSFGQGDISYNSPLHF. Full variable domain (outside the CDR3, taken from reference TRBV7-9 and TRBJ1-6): DTGVSQNPRHKITKRGQNVTFRCDPISEHNRLYWYRQTLGQGPEFLTYFQNEAQLEKSRLLSDRFSAERPKGSFSTLEIQRTEQGDSAMYLCASSFGQGDISYNSPLHFGNGTRLTVT.

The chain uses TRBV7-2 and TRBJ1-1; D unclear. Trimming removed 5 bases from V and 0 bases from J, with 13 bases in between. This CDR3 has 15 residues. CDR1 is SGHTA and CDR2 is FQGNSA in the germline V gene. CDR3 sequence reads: CASSQRHGMNTEAFF. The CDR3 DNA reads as TGTGCCAGCAGCCAACGCCATGGCATGAACACTGAAGCTTTCTTT.

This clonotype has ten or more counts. The CDR3 nucleotides read TGCAGTGCTAGTGGGAACACCCAAGAGACCCAGTACTTC. This encodes CSASGNTQETQYF. V gene TRBV20-1 combines with J gene TRBJ2-5; D gene uncertain. The CDR3 runs 13 residues. Germline CDR1 reads DFQATT; CDR2 reads SNEGSKA (reference sequence). V was cut by 3 bases and J by 1 base, with 9 bases left in between.

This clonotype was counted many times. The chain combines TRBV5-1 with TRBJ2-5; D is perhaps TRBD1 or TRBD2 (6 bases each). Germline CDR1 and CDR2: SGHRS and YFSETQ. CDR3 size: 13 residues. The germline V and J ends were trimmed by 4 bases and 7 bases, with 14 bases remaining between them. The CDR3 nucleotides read TGCGCCAGCAGCCCCACGGGGGCGGGGACCCAGTACTTC. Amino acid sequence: CASSPTGAGTQYF.

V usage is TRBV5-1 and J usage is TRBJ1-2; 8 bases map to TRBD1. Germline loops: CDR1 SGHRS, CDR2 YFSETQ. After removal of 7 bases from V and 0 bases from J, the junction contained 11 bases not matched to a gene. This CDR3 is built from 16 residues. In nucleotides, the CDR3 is TGCGCCAGCGGAAGGGACAGGCCATCTTCTAACTATGGCTACACCTTC. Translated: CASGRDRPSSNYGYTF.

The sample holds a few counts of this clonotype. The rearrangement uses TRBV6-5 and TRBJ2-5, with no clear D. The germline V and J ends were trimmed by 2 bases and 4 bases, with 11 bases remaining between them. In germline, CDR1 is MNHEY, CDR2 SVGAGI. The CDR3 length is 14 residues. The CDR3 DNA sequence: TGTGCCAGCAGTTACAAGGGTTGGGGAGAGACCCAGTACTTC. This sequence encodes CASSYKGWGETQYF.

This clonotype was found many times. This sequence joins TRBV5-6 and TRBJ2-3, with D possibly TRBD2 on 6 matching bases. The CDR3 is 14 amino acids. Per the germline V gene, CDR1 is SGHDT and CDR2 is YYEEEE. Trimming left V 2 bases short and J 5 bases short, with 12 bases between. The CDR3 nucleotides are TGTGCCAGCAGCTTCCGGGGGTCTAAAGATACGCAGTATTTT. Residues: CASSFRGSKDTQYF.

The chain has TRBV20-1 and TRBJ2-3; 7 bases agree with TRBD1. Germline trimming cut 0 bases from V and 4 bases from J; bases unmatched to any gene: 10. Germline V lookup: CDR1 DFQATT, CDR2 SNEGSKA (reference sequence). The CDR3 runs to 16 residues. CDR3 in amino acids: CSARDWAGGSPDTQYF. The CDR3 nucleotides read TGCAGTGCTAGAGATTGGGCAGGGGGTTCCCCAGATACGCAGTATTTT.

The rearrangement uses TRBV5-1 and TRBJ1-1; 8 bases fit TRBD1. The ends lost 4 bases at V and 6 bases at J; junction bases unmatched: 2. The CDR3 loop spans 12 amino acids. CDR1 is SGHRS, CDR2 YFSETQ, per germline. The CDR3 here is CASSQQGAEAFF. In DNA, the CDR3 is TGCGCCAGCAGCCAACAGGGGGCTGAAGCTTTCTTT.

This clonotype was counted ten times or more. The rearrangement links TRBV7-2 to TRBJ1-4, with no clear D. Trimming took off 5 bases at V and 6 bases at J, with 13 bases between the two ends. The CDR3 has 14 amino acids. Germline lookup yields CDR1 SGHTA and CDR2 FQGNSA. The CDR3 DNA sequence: TGTGCCAGCAGCGATGGATCAGGTTATGAAAAACTGTTTTTT. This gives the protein CASSDGSGYEKLFF.

The CDR3 spells CASSTGGGGPNTGELFF. The CDR3 nucleotides are TGTGCCAGCAGTACCGGGGGCGGGGGCCCAAACACCGGGGAGCTGTTTTTT. The rearrangement joins TRBV6-5 to TRBJ2-2; TRBD2 might be the D (7 bases). This CDR3 region has 17 residues. In germline, CDR1 is MNHEY, CDR2 SVGAGI. Trimming left V 5 bases short and J 2 bases short, with 18 bases between.